The 16 T cell receptor beta chains reported below all come from one sample, sequenced in a study of blood T cell repertoires in COVID-19 (TCRdb year 2020). The library was obtained by the immunoSEQ multiplex PCR assay. This immuneACCESS table, as held by TCRdb, lists in-frame sequences with V and J called but not all clones. Of the missing ones, under half trace to an unresolved V gene in checked studies; the others have no known cause. Within this sample are roughly 75,000 clones, with roughly 70% of them counted one time only. The top ten clonotypes cover approximately 2.8% of the sample. Sequencing used peripheral blood. The source of these receptors is a human donor with acute or convalescent COVID-19. The donor label of this sample is uncertain.

The chain has TRBV30 and TRBJ1-5, with D uncertain. The germline V and J ends were trimmed by 2 bases and 9 bases, with 14 bases remaining between them. This CDR3 contains 13 residues. The germline V gene encodes CDR1 GTSNPN and CDR2 SVGIG (reference sequence). Here the CDR3 DNA reads TGTGCCTGGAGTCCAGACTGGTCCCGGCCCCAGCATTTT. It specifies CAWSPDWSRPQHF.

The rearrangement uses TRBV3-1 (or the pseudogene TRBV3-2) and TRBJ2-1, with D maybe TRBD2 (5 bases). Germline V CDR1 and CDR2: LGHDT, YNNKEL (reference sequence). This CDR3 comprises 11 residues. Trimming shortened V by 6 bases and J by 9 bases, and 9 bases separated the two germline ends. This chain's CDR3 is CASRGVGEQFF. The CDR3 DNA reads as TGTGCCAGCAGGGGAGTTGGTGAGCAGTTCTTC.

This clone showed up just once. V usage is TRBV10-3 and J usage is TRBJ1-4; TRBD1 agrees at 11 bases. CDR3 length equals 19 residues. Germline V gene data show CDR1 as ENHRY and CDR2 as SYGVKD. Losses at the gene ends were 4 bases for V and 1 base for J; bases not matched to a gene: 11. In DNA, the CDR3 is TGTGCCATCAGTGCTACCGGGACAGGGGGAGGAAGAACTAATGAAAAACTGTTTTTT. This encodes CAISATGTGGGRTNEKLFF.

The chain employs TRBV4-3 and TRBJ1-4, with D perhaps matching TRBD1 (6 bases). Trimming took off 0 bases at V and 6 bases at J, with 14 bases between the two ends. CDR3 length: 16 amino acids. The germline CDR1 and CDR2 sequences are LGHNA and YSLEER. The CDR3 DNA reads TGCGCCAGCAGCCAAGATTCCACCAGGGGCGATGAAAAACTGTTTTTT. Translating it yields CASSQDSTRGDEKLFF.

This sequence joins TRBV3-1 (or the pseudogene TRBV3-2) and TRBJ2-4; no reliable D call. The CDR3 is made up of 15 amino acids. From germline, CDR1 is LGHDT and CDR2 YNNKEL (reference sequence). The germline V and J ends were trimmed by 2 bases and 0 bases, with 8 bases remaining between them. The CDR3, as DNA: TGTGCCAGCAGCCAATCCAGACTAGCCAAAAACATTCAGTACTTC. Protein: CASSQSRLAKNIQYF.

The chain has TRBV6-2 or TRBV6-3 and TRBJ1-1, with TRBD1 matching 8 bases. V gave up 2 bases and J gave up 5 bases; unmatched junction bases: 7. The CDR3 length is 15 residues. The germline CDR1 and CDR2 sequences are MNHEY and SVGEGT. The CDR3 is CASSYGGQGGTEAFF. The CDR3 coding sequence is TGTGCCAGCAGTTACGGAGGACAGGGAGGGACTGAAGCTTTCTTT.

The V and J genes are TRBV6-5 and TRBJ2-1; D is possibly TRBD2 (5 bases). Germline CDR1 MNHEY, CDR2 SVGAGI. Trimming stripped 7 bases from V and 5 bases from J, with 18 bases between. This CDR3 has 15 amino acids. The CDR3 is CASTETGVPNNEQFF. CDR3 coding DNA: TGTGCCAGCACCGAAACCGGGGTTCCGAACAATGAGCAGTTCTTC.

The CDR3 sequence is CASSYFRSGRPYEQYF. The CDR3 DNA reads as TGTGCCAGCAGTTACTTCCGCAGCGGGAGACCCTACGAGCAGTACTTC. V and J are TRBV6-5 and TRBJ2-7; 8 bases match TRBD2. Germline loops: CDR1 MNHEY, CDR2 SVGAGI. The CDR3 spans 16 residues. The V segment lost 1 base and the J segment 2 bases; nucleotides outside the gene matches: 7.

This clone has a single count. The V call is TRBV7-9, the J call TRBJ1-1; 8 nucleotides line up with TRBD1. Germline V CDR1 and CDR2: SEHNR, FQNEAQ (reference sequence). V was clipped by 5 bases and J by 1 base; unmatched bases: 9. This CDR3 has 16 residues. The DNA for the CDR3 is TGTGCCAGCAGCCCGCAGGGGGCGCCCCCGAACACTGAAGCTTTCTTT. This gives the protein CASSPQGAPPNTEAFF.

This chain connects TRBV5-4 to TRBJ2-1; 13 bases are a match to TRBD2. Germline CDR1 and CDR2: SGHNT and YYREEE (reference sequence). The CDR3 runs 14 residues. The J segment lost 7 bases and the V segment lost 6 bases, leaving 4 bases of the junction unmatched. The DNA for the CDR3 is TGTGCCAGCATACTAGCGGGAGGGAGTAATGAGCAGTTCTTC. Its translation: CASILAGGSNEQFF.

The rearrangement uses TRBV25-1 and TRBJ1-2; D may be TRBD1 (5 bases). The germline V and J ends were trimmed by 3 bases and 8 bases, with 13 bases remaining between them. Germline V CDR1 and CDR2: MGHDK, SYGVNS. This CDR3 spans 13 amino acids. CDR3 sequence: CASSDPGHEGYTF. As DNA, the CDR3 is TGTGCCAGCAGTGATCCAGGGCATGAAGGCTACACCTTC.

The gene calls are TRBV5-6 and TRBJ2-7, with D perhaps TRBD1 (6 bases). The germline V gene has CDR1 SGHDT and CDR2 YYEEEE. The CDR3 loop spans 13 amino acids. V dropped 4 bases and J dropped 3 bases, with 11 bases sitting between them. CDR3 protein: CASSQGQLYEQYV. The CDR3 region has the DNA TGTGCCAGCAGCCAAGGACAGCTCTACGAGCAGTACGTC.

Note on this clone: At one end the junction does not follow the germline gene, possibly because of a read error. The chain combines TRBV10-3 with TRBJ2-1; 7 nucleotides line up with TRBD2. Germline-derived CDR1 and CDR2 are ENHRY and SYGVKD. The CDR3 length is 14 residues. Here the CDR3 reads CAISGGGSYSEQFF. The CDR3 DNA sequence: TGTGCCATCAGTGGGGGCGGGAGTTACAGTGAGCAGTTCTTC.

The chain couples TRBV2 to TRBJ2-2; D possibly corresponds to TRBD1 (7 bases). CDR1 SNHLY and CDR2 FYNNEI come from the germline V gene. V lost 4 bases and J 4 bases, leaving 16 bases between the germline ends. The CDR3 spans 16 residues. The CDR3 region is CASSVGAGGITGELFF. The DNA of the CDR3 is TGTGCCAGCAGTGTGGGAGCAGGGGGGATCACCGGGGAGCTGTTTTTT. The whole variable domain, filled in from reference TRBV2 and TRBJ2-2, reads EPEVTQTPSHQVTQMGQEVILRCVPISNHLYFYWYRQILGQKVEFLVSFYNNEISEKSEIFDDQFSVERPDGSNFTLKIRSTKLEDSAMYFCASSVGAGGITGELFFGEGSRLTVL.

The chain employs TRBV28 and TRBJ2-7, with D perhaps TRBD2 (7 bases). The V gene lost 3 bases and the J gene lost 9 bases, with 18 bases spanning the gap. Germline-derived CDR1 and CDR2 are MDHEN and SYDVKM. This CDR3 is built from 14 residues. The CDR3 protein is CASSFPLGGPGQYF. The CDR3 nucleotides read TGTGCCAGCAGTTTTCCCCTGGGGGGGCCCGGGCAGTACTTC.

This rearrangement joins TRBV28 to TRBJ2-6, with D hard to call. The CDR3 totals 17 residues. V shed 3 bases and J shed 0 bases, with 12 bases lying between them. CDR1 and CDR2 (germline): MDHEN, SYDVKM. The CDR3 is CASSFIHPGSGANVLTF. DNA for the CDR3: TGTGCCAGCAGTTTTATACACCCGGGCTCTGGGGCCAACGTCCTGACTTTC.